A single sample gave rise to the 20 T cell receptor beta chains below, sequenced in a study of blood T cell repertoires in COVID-19. The table came from immunoSEQ multiplex PCR; TCRdb's copy has only in-frame clones and leaves some out. Of some 200,000 clones in the sample, around 86% were seen once. The sample taken for sequencing was peripheral blood. All receptors derive from a woman in her forties with acute or convalescent COVID-19.

CDR3 in DNA: TGTGCCACCAGTGAGCCGAGGGGACAGGGGTATGGCTACACCTTC. As protein: CATSEPRGQGYGYTF. The chain links TRBV24-1 to TRBJ1-2; TRBD1 agrees at 10 bases. This CDR3 has 15 residues. With V trimmed by 4 bases and J by 5 bases, 6 bases remained unmatched. Germline V gives CDR1 KGHDR, CDR2 SFDVKD.

The chain has TRBV5-1 and TRBJ2-2; 10 nucleotides line up with TRBD2. Germline V CDR1 and CDR2: SGHRS, YFSETQ. The ends lost 1 base at V and 3 bases at J; junction bases unmatched: 3. CDR3 length equals 16 residues. This CDR3 reads CASSLFSGGDTGELFF. CDR3 in DNA: TGCGCCAGCAGCTTGTTCAGCGGGGGGGACACCGGGGAGCTGTTTTTT. Supplemented by reference TRBV5-1 and TRBJ2-2, the full variable domain reads KAGVTQTPRYLIKTRGQQVTLSCSPISGHRSVSWYQQTPGQGLQFLFEYFSETQRNKGNFPGRFSGRQFSNSRSEMNVSTLELGDSALYLCASSLFSGGDTGELFFGEGSRLTVL.

The V call is TRBV28, the J call TRBJ1-2, with D hard to call. The CDR3 loop spans 11 amino acids. Trimming pared 5 bases from V and 6 bases from J, leaving 7 bases between. Germline CDR1 MDHEN, CDR2 SYDVKM. The CDR3 bases are TGTGCCAGCAGTCAACAGCATGGCTACACCTTC. Translating it yields CASSQQHGYTF.

Written as DNA, the CDR3 is TGTGCCAGCAGCCAAGATAAGGGAGGAGACAATCAGCCCCAGCATTTT. Translated, it gives CASSQDKGGDNQPQHF. The rearrangement links TRBV3-1 (or the pseudogene TRBV3-2) to TRBJ1-5; D is unresolved. The CDR3 is made up of 16 amino acids. Germline-derived CDR1 and CDR2 are LGHDT and YNNKEL (reference sequence). Trimming shortened V by 0 bases and J by 3 bases, and 12 bases separated the two germline ends.

V and J are TRBV5-6 and TRBJ1-4, with D maybe TRBD1 (5 bases). V lost 3 bases to trimming and J lost 2 bases, with 11 bases between them. The CDR3 extends over 15 amino acids. CDR1 and CDR2 from the germline V gene are SGHDT and YYEEEE. CDR3 loop: CASSYLAGTNEKLFF. The CDR3 nucleotides are TGTGCCAGCAGCTATCTGGCAGGGACTAATGAAAAACTGTTTTTT.

This chain joins TRBV5-3 and TRBJ1-2, with 7 nucleotides matching TRBD1. TRBV5-3 is labeled an ORF, and its function is uncertain. With V trimmed by 4 bases and J by 5 bases, 14 bases remained unmatched. The CDR3 is made up of 16 amino acids. The CDR3 reads CARSPYPTGTLYGYTF. The DNA for the CDR3 is TGTGCCAGAAGCCCGTACCCGACAGGGACCCTATATGGCTACACCTTC.

The chain recombines TRBV9 with TRBJ1-1; D is uncertain. CDR1 and CDR2 (germline): SGDLS, YYNGEE. This CDR3 is 15 amino acids long. The V gene lost 0 bases and the J gene lost 5 bases, with 14 bases spanning the gap. The CDR3 DNA reads as TGTGCCAGCAGCGTAGAACCCTCCTCGGGGACTGAAGCTTTCTTT. It yields the protein CASSVEPSSGTEAFF. Complete variable domain (other parts from reference TRBV9 and TRBJ1-1): DSGVTQTPKHLITATGQRVTLRCSPRSGDLSVYWYQQSLDQGLQFLIQYYNGEERAKGNILERFSAQQFPDLHSELNLSSLELGDSALYFCASSVEPSSGTEAFFGQGTRLTVV.

This clone has only one observation. The chain employs TRBV2 and TRBJ1-1; TRBD1 agrees at 7 bases. V shed 6 bases, J shed 1 base, and the junction held 2 bases outside the gene matches. The length of the CDR3 is 13 residues. Germline loops: CDR1 SNHLY, CDR2 FYNNEI. The CDR3 spells CASSGQENTEAFF. CDR3 DNA: TGTGCCAGCAGCGGACAGGAGAACACTGAAGCTTTCTTT.

The rearrangement uses TRBV5-1 and TRBJ2-6, with 7 positions matching TRBD1. Germline-derived CDR1 and CDR2 are SGHRS and YFSETQ. After removal of 1 base from V and 0 bases from J, the junction contained 13 bases not matched to a gene. This CDR3 has 20 amino acids. The CDR3 loop is CASSLRPPGQMFSGANVLTF. The CDR3 DNA reads as TGCGCCAGCAGCTTGCGTCCTCCGGGACAGATGTTCTCTGGGGCCAACGTCCTGACTTTC.

This sequence joins TRBV6-1 and TRBJ1-5; a weak D match, TRBD1 (5 bases). CDR1 and CDR2 from the germline V gene are MNHNS and SASEGT. This CDR3 is built from 17 residues. The V end was cut by 2 bases, the J end by 1 base, with 15 bases between. The CDR3 DNA sequence: TGTGCCAGCAGTGAATCCCACTTGGGGGGGAGCAATCAGCCCCAGCATTTT. Encoded protein: CASSESHLGGSNQPQHF.

The chain is built from TRBV28 and TRBJ2-5; possibly TRBD1 for D (7 bases). Germline CDR1 is MDHEN and CDR2 is SYDVKM. Deletions cut 6 bases from V and 6 bases from J, with 20 bases between. This CDR3 comprises 15 residues. Here the CDR3 DNA reads TGTGCCAGCAGCCCAACAGGGGTGCGCGGGAAGACCCAGTACTTC. Translating it yields CASSPTGVRGKTQYF.

This rearrangement joins TRBV2 to TRBJ2-7; 8 bases agree with TRBD1. There are 12 residues in the CDR3. Losses at the gene ends were 6 bases for V and 4 bases for J; bases not matched to a gene: 2. CDR1 and CDR2 from the germline V gene are SNHLY and FYNNEI. The CDR3 nucleotides read TGTGCCAGCAGCCGGGACAGGTACGAGCAGTACTTC. Its translation is CASSRDRYEQYF.

V usage is TRBV10-3 and J usage is TRBJ2-1; 13 nucleotides align to TRBD2. With V trimmed by 6 bases and J by 7 bases, 3 bases remained unmatched. CDR1 is ENHRY and CDR2 is SYGVKD in the germline V gene. The CDR3 totals 14 residues. CDR3 nucleotide sequence: TGTGCCATCAGCGGGACTAGCGGGACAAATGAGCAGTTCTTC. This gives the protein CAISGTSGTNEQFF.

V gene TRBV28 combines with J gene TRBJ2-5; TRBD2 aligns across 8 bases. The CDR3 loop spans 12 amino acids. V shed 11 bases and J 2 bases; nucleotides not matched to a gene: 4. Germline CDR1 MDHEN, CDR2 SYDVKM. The CDR3 sequence is CAAGGRQETQYF. The DNA for the CDR3 is TGTGCCGCGGGAGGAAGACAAGAGACCCAGTACTTC.

The V gene is TRBV28, the J gene TRBJ2-7; D unclear. Per the germline V gene, CDR1 is MDHEN and CDR2 is SYDVKM. Deletions cut 0 bases from V and 3 bases from J, with 9 bases between. The CDR3 is 14 residues long. The CDR3 here is CASSLWMQNYEQYF. The CDR3 DNA is TGTGCCAGCAGTTTATGGATGCAGAACTACGAGCAGTACTTC.

The chain is built from TRBV18 and TRBJ2-7, with D maybe TRBD2 (6 bases). This CDR3 has 16 amino acids. V was clipped by 3 bases and J by 2 bases, with 17 bases between them. Germline CDR1 is KGHSH and CDR2 is LQKENI. The CDR3 spells CASSPHNRTTPYEQYF. The DNA for the CDR3 is TGTGCCAGCTCACCGCACAACCGGACTACTCCCTACGAGCAGTACTTC.

The chain has TRBV5-6 and TRBJ1-4; TRBD1 agrees at 12 bases. With 4 bases clipped from V and 11 bases from J, the junction kept 15 bases outside the gene matches. The CDR3 runs 17 residues. Germline V gene data show CDR1 as SGHDT and CDR2 as YYEEEE. The CDR3 sequence: CASSKGQGAAQKLKLFF. DNA of the CDR3: TGTGCCAGCAGCAAGGGACAGGGGGCGGCGCAGAAGTTGAAACTGTTTTTT.

V gene TRBV7-2 combines with J gene TRBJ1-1, with D uncertain. Germline assignment: CDR1 SGHTA and CDR2 FQGNSA. V was shortened by 5 bases and J by 2 bases, with 3 bases between the two germline ends. The CDR3 has 11 residues. The DNA of the CDR3 is TGTGCCAGCAGCGTAAACACTGAAGCTTTCTTT. Translating gives CASSVNTEAFF.

The gene calls are TRBV2 and TRBJ2-3; D is undetermined. This CDR3 is 11 amino acids long. Germline V CDR1 and CDR2: SNHLY, FYNNEI. Trimming removed 2 bases from V and 5 bases from J, with 2 bases in between. CDR3 DNA: TGTGCCAGCAGTGAACGAGATACGCAGTATTTT. It translates to CASSERDTQYF. The entire variable domain, with the rest obtained from reference TRBV2 and TRBJ2-3, is as follows: EPEVTQTPSHQVTQMGQEVILRCVPISNHLYFYWYRQILGQKVEFLVSFYNNEISEKSEIFDDQFSVERPDGSNFTLKIRSTKLEDSAMYFCASSERDTQYFGPGTRLTVL.

This clone was seen only a few times. The junction shows a germline mismatch at one end, possibly a read error. The rearrangement links TRBV12-5 to TRBJ2-5; the D is unclear. The CDR3 length is 12 residues. Germline V CDR1 and CDR2: LGHNT, FRNRAP. The CDR3 reads CASGLDRGTQYF. Written as DNA, the CDR3 is TGTGCTAGTGGCTTGGATCGCGGGACCCAGTACTTC.